Following are 17 T cell receptor beta chains from one sample sequenced in a study of T cells in Graves' hyperthyroidism and ophthalmopathy (dated by TCRdb to 2018 to 2020). Libraries were built with multiplex PCR. The data were produced on an Illumina HiSeq 2000. TCR beta CDR3 regions were amplified from RNA transcripts. The first round of RT-PCR for the TCR CDR3 was performed with the HTBI primer set and the Qiagen OneStep RT-PCR kit. The public reads were reanalyzed by TCRdb: fastp trimming at Q25, MiXCR alignment, in-frame beta chains only. Every entry covers one CDR3 protein and lists the most common genes and DNA from its rows. The table for this sample lists about 350,000 distinct CDR3 sequences; roughly 14% of them were counted only once. Of the sample, around 23% is held by the ten largest clones. The sample taken for sequencing was blood. Source of these receptors: a woman aged 30 to 39 with Graves' hyperthyroidism.

Details on this clonotype: At one boundary the junction diverges from the germline segment, which might be a read error. This chain joins TRBV6-1 and TRBJ2-4; no reliable D call. Looked up from germline, CDR1 is MNHNS and CDR2 is SASEGT. This CDR3 is built from 13 residues. The DNA of the CDR3 is TGTGCCAGCAGTGAACCAGCCAAAAACATTCAGCACTTC. It translates to CASSEPAKNIQHF.

V usage is TRBV20-1 and J usage is TRBJ1-3; D is unclear. The ends were cut back, 5 bases at V and 0 bases at J, with 11 bases in the middle. The length of the CDR3 is 14 residues. Germline V gene lookup returns CDR1 DFQATT and CDR2 SNEGSKA (reference sequence). CDR3 sequence: CSAPNTYSGNTIYF. The CDR3 coding sequence is TGCAGTGCTCCTAACACTTACTCTGGAAACACCATATATTTT.

This clonotype came up many times. The chain combines TRBV7-9 with TRBJ2-7; no definite D call. Germline CDR1 is SEHNR and CDR2 is FQNEAQ (reference sequence). The CDR3 runs 14 residues. The V end was cut by 5 bases, the J end by 2 bases, with 13 bases between. The CDR3 spells CASSNDGNPYEQYF. CDR3 nucleotides: TGTGCCAGCAGCAACGACGGAAACCCCTACGAGCAGTACTTC.

The chain carries TRBV5-1 and TRBJ2-3, with D maybe TRBD2 (6 bases). Germline CDR1 SGHRS, CDR2 YFSETQ. Trimming stripped 0 bases from V and 2 bases from J, with 10 bases between. This CDR3 contains 15 residues. CDR3: CASSLASVYTDTQYF. The CDR3 DNA sequence: TGCGCCAGCAGCTTGGCTAGCGTCTACACAGATACGCAGTATTTT.

The rearrangement joins TRBV7-8 to TRBJ1-5; no reliable D call. The CDR3 has 15 residues. The V gene's germline CDR1 is SGHVS and CDR2 FQNEAQ. Trimming took 1 base from V and 5 from J, leaving 12 bases between them. The CDR3 bases are TGTGCCAGCAGCTTAGACGGGCCAGCCTATCAGCCCCAGCATTTT. It translates to CASSLDGPAYQPQHF.

Notes on this clonotype: This sequence may be a read error, since a much larger clone differs from it by one base. This rearrangement joins TRBV2 to TRBJ2-3; 7 positions agree with TRBD2. The CDR3 length is 13 residues. V shed 9 bases and J 2 bases; nucleotides not matched to a gene: 5. Germline values: CDR1 SNHLY, CDR2 FYNNEI. The CDR3 DNA reads as TGTGCCAGGAGCGGGGCTAACACAGATACGCAGTATTTT. Translated, it gives CARSGANTDTQYF.

The chain carries TRBV4-1 and TRBJ2-3; D gene uncertain. The V end lost 0 bases, the J end lost 1 base, and 5 bases lay between the germline ends. This CDR3 is 14 amino acids long. Germline CDR1 reads MGHRA; CDR2 reads YSYEKL. For the CDR3, the DNA is TGCGCCAGCAGCCAAGACTGGGGCACAGATACGCAGTATTTT. The encoded protein is CASSQDWGTDTQYF.

This clonotype was seen repeatedly, ten times or more. The rearrangement joins TRBV28 to TRBJ1-4; D is uncertain. Per the germline V gene, CDR1 is MDHEN and CDR2 is SYDVKM. The CDR3 has 16 amino acids. Trimming removed 5 bases at V and 0 bases at J, with 13 bases between. The CDR3 region has the DNA TGTGCCAGCAGTCTCGGACGGGTAGCAACTAATGAAAAACTGTTTTTT. This encodes CASSLGRVATNEKLFF.

This clonotype was observed a few times. The chain recombines TRBV5-5 with TRBJ1-2; D remains ambiguous. The CDR3 sequence is 13 residues long. Trimming took off 4 bases at V and 2 bases at J, with 9 bases between the two ends. CDR1 and CDR2 from the germline V gene are SGHKS and YYEKEE (reference sequence). The CDR3 reads CASSPKPNYGYTF. Written as DNA, the CDR3 is TGTGCCAGCAGCCCGAAACCGAACTATGGCTACACCTTC.

Comments on this clonotype: A read error is possible here, since a much larger clone lies one base away. V usage is TRBV7-9 and J usage is TRBJ1-5; the D is unclear. The CDR3 runs to 15 residues. CDR1 is SEHNR, CDR2 FQNEAQ, per germline (reference sequence). V lost 5 bases, J lost 2 bases, and 13 bases lay in between. CDR3 sequence: CASSTAGVGNQPQHF. CDR3 DNA: TGTGCCAGCAGCACAGCCGGGGTAGGCAATCAGCCCCAGCATTTT.

This clonotype was recorded many times. The rearrangement joins TRBV2 to TRBJ1-2; unclear D gene. The germline V gene encodes CDR1 SNHLY and CDR2 FYNNEI. This CDR3 region has 14 residues. Trimming left V 4 bases short and J 8 bases short, with 17 bases between. The CDR3 spells CASSALAVAWGYTF. The CDR3 DNA reads TGTGCCAGCAGTGCCCTCGCCGTCGCGTGGGGCTACACCTTC.

The rearrangement links TRBV7-9 to TRBJ2-7; no clear D. V shed 1 base and J shed 5 bases, with 9 bases lying between them. In germline, CDR1 is SEHNR, CDR2 FQNEAQ (reference sequence). This CDR3 spans 13 amino acids. CDR3 coding DNA: TGTGCCAGCAGCTTAGTTAGTGGTAACGAGCAGTACTTC. Translated: CASSLVSGNEQYF.

This clonotype was found many times. The V and J genes are TRBV12-3 or TRBV12-4 and TRBJ1-4; D gene uncertain. Trimming left V 2 bases short and J 4 bases short, with 8 bases between. This CDR3 has 14 residues. The CDR3 bases are TGTGCCAGCAGTTTATTCGGGGATAATGAAAAACTGTTTTTT. Its translation is CASSLFGDNEKLFF.

This clonotype was counted at least ten times. The chain carries TRBV7-3 and TRBJ1-1; D is possibly TRBD1 (6 bases). The length of the CDR3 is 14 residues. The V end was cut by 3 bases, the J end by 2 bases, with 10 bases between. Germline CDR1 reads SGHTA; CDR2 reads FQGTGA. CDR3 coding DNA: TGTGCCAGCAGCTTTCGGGGGGCCAACACTGAAGCTTTCTTT. This translates into CASSFRGANTEAFF.

The table lists this clonotype with many counts. This rearrangement joins TRBV9 to TRBJ2-1; 11 bases fit TRBD2. V lost 1 base, J lost 8 bases, and 5 bases stayed unmatched. Germline CDR1 reads SGDLS; CDR2 reads YYNGEE. This CDR3 region has 15 residues. CDR3 sequence: CASSVFGTSGDEQFF. The CDR3 DNA is TGTGCCAGCAGCGTATTTGGGACTAGCGGCGATGAGCAGTTCTTC.

Many counts were recorded for this clonotype. V and J are TRBV20-1 and TRBJ2-1; TRBD2 matches 7 bases. CDR1 DFQATT and CDR2 SNEGSKA come from the germline V gene (reference sequence). This CDR3 spans 14 amino acids. After removal of 6 bases from V and 4 bases from J, the junction contained 9 bases not matched to a gene. The CDR3 reads CSARGAGSYNEQFF. The CDR3 bases are TGCAGTGCGCGAGGAGCGGGGTCTTACAATGAGCAGTTCTTC.

The chain is built from TRBV12-3 or TRBV12-4 and TRBJ2-2, with 7 bases lining up with TRBD1. There are 16 residues in the CDR3. The junction had 9 bases not matched to a gene; V was cut back by 3 bases and J by 5 bases. The CDR3 loop is CASSLGQGVMTGELFF. The DNA of the CDR3 is TGTGCCAGCAGTTTGGGGCAGGGGGTAATGACCGGGGAGCTGTTTTTT.